The 32 T cell receptor beta chains listed next were all sequenced from one sample in a study of T cell responses to AZD1222 COVID-19 vaccine (dated by TCRdb to the early 2020s). The meaning of the sample's time point label: about 28 days (+/-7) after the second vaccine dose. The method was the immunoSEQ multiplex PCR assay. TCRdb limited this immuneACCESS table to in-frame rearrangements with V and J called. A share of clones is missing; checked studies link under half to unresolved V genes, and the rest is unexplained. For this sample the table gives about 110,000 clones, of which approximately 87% were detected only once. Around 4.4% of the sample is taken by the ten largest. This material consisted of peripheral blood, taken 28 days after the second AZD1222 dose. Receptors originate from an adult who received the AZD1222 COVID-19 vaccine.

The J gene is TRBJ2-3, the V gene TRBV5-5, with D uncertain. Trimming removed 2 bases at V and 3 bases at J, with 10 bases between. The CDR3 consists of 14 residues. Germline V gives CDR1 SGHKS, CDR2 YYEKEE (reference sequence). CDR3 region: CASSLEWGTDTQYF. In DNA form, the CDR3 reads TGTGCCAGCAGCTTAGAGTGGGGAACAGATACGCAGTATTTT.

The chain employs TRBV10-3 and TRBJ1-2; D is unresolved. From germline, CDR1 is ENHRY and CDR2 SYGVKD. The CDR3 has 16 amino acids. V was clipped by 0 bases and J by 4 bases, with 15 bases between them. CDR3 coding DNA: TGTGCCATCAGTGAGTCGACTCTTAGAGCCGCCTATGGCTACACCTTC. This encodes CAISESTLRAAYGYTF.

The gene calls are TRBV6-5 and TRBJ2-7, with D uncertain. V dropped 2 bases and J dropped 2 bases, with 10 bases sitting between them. The germline CDR1 and CDR2 sequences are MNHEY and SVGAGI. CDR3 length: 14 residues. The CDR3 region is CASSYHILAYEQYF. CDR3 DNA: TGTGCCAGCAGTTACCACATCTTGGCCTACGAGCAGTACTTC.

This clone appeared once. V usage is TRBV9 and J usage is TRBJ2-7; D is ambiguous. Germline CDR1 and CDR2: SGDLS and YYNGEE. This CDR3 contains 14 residues. Trimming removed 0 bases at V and 3 bases at J, with 10 bases between. The CDR3 nucleotides are TGTGCCAGCAGCGTAGGACATTTGGGCTACGAGCAGTACTTC. It is translated as CASSVGHLGYEQYF.

The chain recombines TRBV3-1 (or the pseudogene TRBV3-2) with TRBJ1-6; D unclear. The germline V gene encodes CDR1 LGHDT and CDR2 YNNKEL (reference sequence). CDR3 size: 12 residues. The V end was cut by 3 bases, the J end by 10 bases, with 7 bases between. CDR3 sequence: CASSHQASPLHF. CDR3 nucleotide sequence: TGTGCCAGCAGCCATCAGGCCTCACCCCTCCACTTT.

The chain recombines TRBV6-2 or TRBV6-3 with TRBJ1-2; D is perhaps TRBD1 (5 bases). Between the trimmed V and J ends, which lost 4 bases and 3 bases, there was a span of 12 bases. CDR1 is MNHEY and CDR2 is SVGEGT in the germline V gene. There are 14 residues in the CDR3. The CDR3 spells CASSFGGNYYGYTF. The CDR3 coding sequence is TGTGCCAGCAGTTTTGGGGGGAATTACTATGGCTACACCTTC.

The chain couples TRBV5-1 to TRBJ2-7; TRBD1 matches at 8 bases. This CDR3 region has 14 residues. V shed 4 bases and J 5 bases; nucleotides not matched to a gene: 8. Germline CDR1 is SGHRS and CDR2 is YFSETQ. The DNA of the CDR3 is TGCGCCAGCAGCCCCGGGACAGGCTACAACGAGCAGTACTTC. Its protein is CASSPGTGYNEQYF.

The gene calls are TRBV19 and TRBJ2-5, with D possibly being TRBD1 or TRBD2 (6 bases each). Trimming removed 3 bases from V and 2 bases from J, with 13 bases in between. The CDR3 has 15 residues. Germline V CDR1 and CDR2: LNHDA, SQIVND (reference sequence). CDR3 DNA: TGTGCCAGTAGTATTGGAGGGACATCGCAAGAGACCCAGTACTTC. Its translation is CASSIGGTSQETQYF. Full variable domain (rest looked up from reference TRBV19 and TRBJ2-5): DGGITQSPKYLFRKEGQNVTLSCEQNLNHDAMYWYRQDPGQGLRLIYYSQIVNDFQKGDIAEGYSVSREKKESFPLTVTSAQKNPTAFYLCASSIGGTSQETQYFGPGTRLLVL.

The chain combines TRBV6-5 with TRBJ1-1; D is possibly TRBD1 (5 bases). The CDR3 covers 14 residues. Germline CDR1 MNHEY, CDR2 SVGAGI. Trimming took off 8 bases at V and 1 base at J, with 14 bases between the two ends. The CDR3 sequence is CASQGWGGNTEAFF. The CDR3 DNA is TGTGCCAGCCAAGGCTGGGGGGGGAACACTGAAGCTTTCTTT.

The rearrangement uses TRBV2 and TRBJ2-7; D ambiguous. Germline V lookup: CDR1 SNHLY, CDR2 FYNNEI. The CDR3 has 15 amino acids. V was pared by 1 base and J by 7 bases, with 17 bases between. DNA for the CDR3: TGTGCCAGCAGTGAAGGGAAGGTGGCACCTTCGGAGCAGTACTTC. Translation gives CASSEGKVAPSEQYF.

The chain recombines TRBV28 with TRBJ1-5; D might be TRBD1 (5 bases). Germline CDR1 MDHEN, CDR2 SYDVKM. Deletions cut 5 bases from V and 1 base from J, with 15 bases between. The CDR3 totals 16 residues. CDR3 protein: CASSATPGISNQPQHF. CDR3 DNA: TGTGCCAGCAGTGCCACGCCAGGGATAAGCAATCAGCCCCAGCATTTT.

The gene calls are TRBV30 and TRBJ1-2; TRBD1 aligns across 8 bases. Germline CDR1 GTSNPN, CDR2 SVGIG (reference sequence). The J segment lost 7 bases and the V segment lost 2 bases, leaving 6 bases of the junction unmatched. The length of the CDR3 is 13 residues. CDR3 sequence (DNA): TGTGCCTGGAGTCAACAGGGGGTCGCTGGCTACACCTTC. Encoded protein: CAWSQQGVAGYTF.

The gene calls are TRBV18 and TRBJ1-4; D is perhaps TRBD1 (5 bases). The CDR3 is 14 amino acids. From germline, CDR1 is KGHSH and CDR2 LQKENI. V was pared by 6 bases and J by 4 bases, with 12 bases between. The CDR3 bases are TGTGCCAGCTCCGACGACAGAAGTAATGAAAAACTGTTTTTT. This codes for CASSDDRSNEKLFF. The whole variable domain, remainder taken from reference TRBV18 and TRBJ1-4, is NAGVMQNPRHLVRRRGQEARLRCSPMKGHSHVYWYRQLPEEGLKFMVYLQKENIIDESGMPKERFSAEFPKEGPSILRIQQVVRGDSAAYFCASSDDRSNEKLFFGSGTQLSVL.

The J gene is TRBJ2-5, the V gene TRBV28; 8 bases fit TRBD1. CDR3 length: 15 residues. The V gene's germline CDR1 is MDHEN and CDR2 SYDVKM. J gave up 1 base and V 2 bases, and 3 bases lay outside the gene matches. The CDR3 is CASSLPGTGQETQYF. CDR3 bases: TGTGCCAGCAGTTTACCCGGGACAGGCCAAGAGACCCAGTACTTC.

This chain joins TRBV19 and TRBJ1-6; the match to TRBD1 covers 8 bases. The germline V gene has CDR1 LNHDA and CDR2 SQIVND (reference sequence). There are 15 residues in the CDR3. The V segment lost 4 bases and the J segment 7 bases; nucleotides outside the gene matches: 6. The CDR3: CASSNRGRTNSPLHF. Written as DNA, the CDR3 is TGTGCCAGTAGTAACAGGGGGAGGACGAATTCACCCCTCCACTTT.

This rearrangement joins TRBV4-3 to TRBJ1-4; D is undetermined. Germline CDR1 and CDR2: LGHNA and YSLEER. V shed 4 bases and J shed 6 bases, with 18 bases lying between them. This CDR3 comprises 16 residues. The CDR3, as DNA: TGCGCCAGCAGCCCCTCTCAACCCCGGGGAGATGAAAAACTGTTTTTT. The encoded protein is CASSPSQPRGDEKLFF.

Comment on this clone: At one of its ends the junction is not consistent with the germline gene, which may arise from a read error. The chain uses TRBV19 and TRBJ1-2; no clear D gene. This CDR3 has 14 residues. Germline-derived CDR1 and CDR2 are LNHDA and SQIVND (reference sequence). In DNA, the CDR3 is TGTGCCAGTAGTGCGCTACCCGGTGGGCTCCTCTTCTTCTTC. It codes for CASSALPGGLLFFF.

This clone occurred once. The rearrangement links TRBV20-1 to TRBJ2-5, with no clear D. The germline gives CDR1 DFQATT, CDR2 SNEGSKA (reference sequence). Trimming stripped 3 bases from V and 5 bases from J, with 7 bases between. CDR3 length: 11 residues. The CDR3 DNA sequence: TGCAGTGCTAGCTCCATGGAGACCCAGTACTTC. This codes for CSASSMETQYF.

This clone has just one count. The chain couples TRBV4-3 to TRBJ1-4, with 7 nucleotides matching TRBD1. This CDR3 comprises 15 residues. The germline CDR1 and CDR2 sequences are LGHNA and YSLEER. Trimming removed 3 bases from V and 5 bases from J; junction bases left unmatched: 6. This CDR3 is CASSQEQGRNEKLFF. CDR3 nucleotides: TGCGCCAGCAGCCAGGAACAGGGGAGAAATGAAAAACTGTTTTTT.

The gene calls are TRBV30 and TRBJ2-5; D not certain. Germline V gene sequence: CDR1 GTSNPN, CDR2 SVGIG (reference sequence). This CDR3 region has 11 residues. V was pared by 4 bases and J by 4 bases, with 7 bases between. The CDR3 nucleotides read TGTGCCTGGACCAGCCGAGAGACCCAGTACTTC. It is translated as CAWTSRETQYF.

The rearrangement joins TRBV10-3 to TRBJ1-6; 9 bases are shared with TRBD1. There are 17 residues in the CDR3. CDR1 and CDR2 from the germline V gene are ENHRY and SYGVKD. Trimming at V came to 5 bases and at J to 8 bases, leaving 13 bases not matched to a gene. CDR3 sequence: CAISTTPGQGFHSPLHF. Written as DNA, the CDR3 is TGTGCCATCAGTACTACCCCGGGACAGGGTTTCCATTCACCCCTCCACTTT.

The chain carries TRBV5-1 and TRBJ2-3; 13 nucleotides align to TRBD2. This CDR3 contains 16 residues. The V gene end was trimmed by 3 bases and the J gene end by 5 bases; junction bases not matched to a gene: 6. Germline CDR1 reads SGHRS; CDR2 reads YFSETQ. The CDR3 loop reads CASSWTSGGAQDTQYF. For the CDR3, the DNA is TGCGCCAGCAGCTGGACTAGCGGGGGTGCACAAGATACGCAGTATTTT.

The CDR3 DNA follows: TGTGCCAGCAGCCAAGATACAGCCGGCACCGGGGAGCTGTTTTTT. It specifies CASSQDTAGTGELFF. The J gene is TRBJ2-2, the V gene TRBV4-2; D gene unclear. CDR1 LGHNA and CDR2 YNFKEQ come from the germline V gene. V was clipped by 0 bases and J by 4 bases, with 9 bases between them. This CDR3 has 15 amino acids.

A few counts support this clone. The V and J genes are TRBV4-2 and TRBJ1-2; 7 bases are a match to TRBD1. The CDR3 loop spans 15 amino acids. Trimming at V came to 1 base and at J to 3 bases, leaving 5 bases not matched to a gene. Germline CDR1 and CDR2: LGHNA and YNFKEQ. The CDR3 is CASSQGPTGDYGYTF. In nucleotides, the CDR3 is TGTGCCAGCAGCCAAGGACCAACAGGGGACTATGGCTACACCTTC.

The genes are TRBV5-1 and TRBJ2-5; 16 bases line up with TRBD2. V trimming: 4 bases; J trimming: 1 base; junction bases outside the gene matches: 7. The germline gives CDR1 SGHRS, CDR2 YFSETQ. The CDR3 is 18 amino acids. CDR3 loop: CASSGGTSGRALQETQYF. DNA of the CDR3: TGCGCCAGCAGCGGAGGGACTAGCGGGAGGGCCCTCCAAGAGACCCAGTACTTC.

The chain recombines TRBV4-3 with TRBJ1-1; D not certain. The V gene's germline CDR1 is LGHNA and CDR2 YSLEER. The length of the CDR3 is 14 residues. V gave up 1 base and J gave up 11 bases, with 17 bases separating them. Written as DNA, the CDR3 is TGCGCCAGCAGCCAAGGTCCTTGGGGAGACCAGGCTTTCTTT. As protein: CASSQGPWGDQAFF.

The chain is built from TRBV6-2 or TRBV6-3 and TRBJ1-2; D unclear. V was trimmed by 7 bases and J by 4 bases, leaving 13 bases between them. CDR1 MNHEY and CDR2 SVGEGT come from the germline V gene. The CDR3 consists of 13 residues. CDR3 amino acids: CASTPNTIYGYTF. For the CDR3, the DNA is TGTGCCAGCACCCCTAACACCATCTATGGCTACACCTTC.

In this sample, this clone turned up once. The rearrangement joins TRBV19 to TRBJ2-1; 7 bases are shared with TRBD2. V lost 6 bases, J lost 5 bases, and 22 bases stayed unmatched. CDR1 and CDR2 (germline): LNHDA, SQIVND (reference sequence). CDR3 length: 19 residues. The CDR3 region is CASRITFRGSLGHDNEQFF. CDR3 in DNA: TGTGCCAGTAGGATCACATTTCGCGGGAGCCTCGGTCACGACAATGAGCAGTTCTTC.

The chain links TRBV7-3 to TRBJ2-2, with D unclear. CDR3 length: 14 residues. Trimming shortened V by 0 bases and J by 4 bases, and 6 bases separated the two germline ends. Looked up from germline, CDR1 is SGHTA and CDR2 is FQGTGA. The CDR3 protein is CASSLTVGTGELFF. The CDR3 bases are TGTGCCAGCAGCTTAACGGTGGGCACCGGGGAGCTGTTTTTT.

The chain carries TRBV7-2 and TRBJ1-6, with a weak D call TRBD1 (6 bases). V lost 6 bases and J lost 7, with 19 bases in between. Germline V CDR1 and CDR2: SGHTA, FQGNSA. The CDR3 runs to 16 residues. The CDR3 coding sequence is TGTGCCAGCAGATTAAGGGGGACCCCAAGGAATTCACCCCTCCACTTT. Amino acids: CASRLRGTPRNSPLHF.

This rearrangement joins TRBV27 to TRBJ2-1; D not resolved. Germline V gene data show CDR1 as MNHEY and CDR2 as SMNVEV (reference sequence). The CDR3 has 13 amino acids. Trimming removed 3 bases from V and 6 bases from J, with 9 bases in between. This chain's CDR3 is CASSFRPINEQFF. CDR3 coding DNA: TGTGCCAGCAGTTTTCGACCGATCAATGAGCAGTTCTTC.

This clone was picked up one time. In nucleotides, the CDR3 is TGTGCCTGGAGTGTACTAGGTCGATACTATGGCTACACCTTC. It is translated as CAWSVLGRYYGYTF. This rearrangement joins TRBV30 to TRBJ1-2; D is undetermined. Germline values: CDR1 GTSNPN, CDR2 SVGIG (reference sequence). The ends were cut back, 0 bases at V and 3 bases at J, with 11 bases in the middle. The CDR3 sequence is 14 residues long.